Listed below are T cell receptor beta chains from one sample, sequenced in a study of long-term antiretroviral therapy in people with HIV. Clones were read by immunoSEQ multiplex PCR, and TCRdb kept only the in-frame ones, dropping some. The table lists about 15,000 clones, around nine tenths of them singletons. This material consisted of unsorted PBMCs, taken 0.3 years after starting antiretroviral therapy. These receptors all come from a man aged 55 to 69 with HIV. CDR3s include the opening cysteine and the closing phenylalanine or tryptophan. Fields, in order: D gene, V gene, clone size, J gene, CDR3 protein, CDR3 DNA. A D gene is named only where the DNA matches it firmly. Not all rows give a size; the values are once, few, many and, for expanded clones, a class.

>NA|TRBV7-3|large|TRBJ2-6
CASSFLGASGANVLTF
TGTGCCAGCAGCTTTTTGGGTGCATCTGGGGCCAACGTCCTGACTTTC
>TRBD1|TRBV11-2|NA|TRBJ2-7
CASSLDLDRGRYEQYF
TGTGCCAGCAGCTTAGATCTAGACAGGGGAAGATACGAGCAGTACTTC
>NA|TRBV19|NA|TRBJ2-7
CASSLREESNEQYF
TGTGCCAGTAGTCTCCGGGAAGAGTCCAACGAGCAGTACTTC
>NA|TRBV7-8|NA|TRBJ2-7
CASSYGERYEQYF
TGTGCCAGCAGCTACGGGGAACGCTACGAGCAGTACTTC
>TRBD1|TRBV7-9|NA|TRBJ1-2
CASSPHRGQDNYGYTF
TGTGCCAGCAGCCCCCACAGGGGGCAAGACAACTATGGCTACACCTTC
>NA|TRBV5-6|NA|TRBJ2-3
CASSPRGRGTQYF
TGTGCCAGCAGCCCAAGGGGACGGGGCACGCAGTATTTT
>TRBD2|TRBV7-9|NA|TRBJ2-7
CASRHTSGGPYEQYF
TGTGCCAGCAGGCATACTAGCGGGGGGCCCTACGAGCAGTACTTC
>NA|TRBV30|NA|TRBJ1-3
CAWSVAGAYTIYF
TGTGCCTGGAGTGTAGCAGGGGCCTACACCATATATTTT
>TRBD1|TRBV14|NA|TRBJ2-3
CASSPGGDTQYF
TGTGCCAGCAGCCCAGGGGGAGATACGCAGTATTTT
>TRBD2|TRBV11-2|NA|TRBJ2-5
CASHGTGGPWETQYF
TGTGCCAGCCATGGGACGGGAGGGCCCTGGGAGACCCAGTACTTC
>NA|TRBV4-1|NA|TRBJ2-5
CASSQDFQGVPETQYF
TGCGCCAGCAGCCAAGATTTCCAGGGCGTTCCTGAGACCCAGTACTTC
>TRBD2|TRBV5-1|NA|TRBJ2-1
CASSFSGLSYNEQFF
TGCGCCAGCAGCTTCTCGGGACTATCCTACAATGAGCAGTTCTTC
>NA|TRBV6-5|once|TRBJ2-2
CASRIGPLRELFF
TGTGCCAGCAGAATAGGACCCCTCAGGGAGCTGTTTTTT
>NA|TRBV2|NA|TRBJ1-6
CASNRGEGARNSPLHF
TGTGCCAGCAATAGAGGAGAAGGGGCGAGAAATTCACCCCTCCACTTT
>TRBD1|TRBV11-1|NA|TRBJ2-3
CASSYHDRGYTDTQYF
TGTGCCAGCAGCTATCATGACAGGGGGTACACAGATACGCAGTATTTT
>NA|TRBV2|NA|TRBJ1-5
CASSLESNQPQHF
TGTGCCAGCAGTTTGGAGAGCAATCAGCCCCAGCATTTT
>TRBD2|TRBV5-4|NA|TRBJ2-3
CASIGTSGGGGTDTQYF
TGTGCCAGCATCGGGACTAGCGGGGGTGGCGGAACAGATACGCAGTATTTT
>NA|TRBV6-1|NA|TRBJ2-3
CAAERDTQYF
TGTGCCGCCGAGCGTGATACGCAGTATTTT
>NA|TRBV11-2|once|TRBJ2-3
CASSRTDTQYF
TGTGCCAGCAGCCGCACAGATACGCAGTATTTT
>NA|TRBV12-5|NA|TRBJ2-7
CASGPSLPYEQYF
TGTGCTAGTGGTCCTTCGTTGCCTTACGAGCAGTACTTC
>NA|TRBV5-6|NA|TRBJ2-4
CASSAWGFLAKNIQYF
TGTGCCAGCAGCGCCTGGGGGTTTCTAGCCAAAAACATTCAGTACTTC
>NA|TRBV6-6|NA|TRBJ1-6
CASTPNSPLHF
TGTGCCAGCACCCCCAATTCACCCCTCCACTTT
>NA|TRBV6-6|NA|TRBJ1-2
CASDDSTNYGYTF
TGTGCCAGTGACGACAGTACCAACTATGGCTACACCTTC
>NA|TRBV23-1|NA|TRBJ2-3
CASRTDSPDTQYF
TGCGCCAGCAGGACGGACTCGCCAGATACGCAGTATTTT
>TRBD1|TRBV9|NA|TRBJ2-7
CASSAGQRTGDYEQYF
TGTGCCAGCAGCGCTGGGCAGAGGACAGGGGACTACGAGCAGTACTTC
>NA|TRBV30|NA|TRBJ2-3
CAWSVRGTASTDTQYF
TGTGCCTGGAGTGTACGGGGGACAGCTAGCACAGATACGCAGTATTTT
>NA|TRBV6-6|NA|TRBJ2-3
CASSYGTNTQYF
TGTGCCAGCAGTTACGGGACGAATACGCAGTATTTT
>TRBD2|TRBV7-2|NA|TRBJ2-1
CASSLSGGNYNEQFF
TGTGCCAGCAGCTTAAGCGGGGGCAATTACAATGAGCAGTTCTTC
>NA|TRBV4-3|NA|TRBJ2-2
CASSQREETGELFF
TGCGCCAGCAGCCAGAGAGAAGAGACCGGGGAGCTGTTTTTT
>NA|TRBV10-3|NA|TRBJ1-3
CAIGSGASGNTIYF
TGTGCCATCGGATCAGGAGCCTCTGGAAACACCATATATTTT
>NA|TRBV5-5|NA|TRBJ2-7
CASSFFRDGYEQYF
TGTGCCAGCAGCTTCTTCAGGGACGGCTACGAGCAGTACTTC
>TRBD1|TRBV2|NA|TRBJ2-7
CASSESWSGRQGLYEQYF
TGTGCCAGCAGTGAATCTTGGTCGGGGAGACAGGGGCTCTACGAGCAGTACTTC
>NA|TRBV9|NA|TRBJ2-7
CASSPGPTYEQYF
TGTGCCAGCAGCCCTGGTCCAACCTACGAGCAGTACTTC
>NA|TRBV2|NA|TRBJ1-5
CASTSVAGNQPQHF
TGTGCCAGCACCTCGGTAGCGGGCAATCAGCCCCAGCATTTT
>NA|TRBV4-3|NA|TRBJ2-7
CASSQETLALAYEQYF
TGCGCCAGCAGCCAAGAGACCCTGGCCCTGGCCTACGAGCAGTACTTC
>TRBD2|TRBV11-2|NA|TRBJ2-1
CASSQYAGGGYNEQFF
TGTGCCAGCAGCCAATATGCGGGGGGAGGATACAATGAGCAGTTCTTC
>TRBD2|TRBV5-1|NA|TRBJ2-1
CASSPGQGTSGYNEQFF
TGCGCCAGCAGCCCGGGTCAGGGGACTAGCGGCTACAATGAGCAGTTCTTC
>TRBD1|TRBV27|NA|TRBJ2-6
CASSRRDRGGSGANVLTF
TGTGCCAGCAGTCGTCGGGACAGGGGAGGCTCTGGGGCCAACGTCCTGACTTTC
>NA|TRBV5-1|NA|TRBJ2-1
CASSDSLDNEQFF
TGCGCCAGCAGCGACTCCCTAGACAATGAGCAGTTCTTC
>NA|TRBV19|NA|TRBJ1-4
CASSIIRNEKLFF
TGTGCCAGTAGTATAATTCGTAATGAAAAACTGTTTTTT
>NA|TRBV11-3|NA|TRBJ2-2
CASSFLAGGSTGELFF
TGTGCCAGCAGCTTTCTGGCAGGGGGGAGCACCGGGGAGCTGTTTTTT
>NA|TRBV6-1|NA|TRBJ1-1
CASSAPKVMSEAFF
TGTGCCAGCAGTGCCCCGAAGGTGATGAGTGAAGCTTTCTTT
>TRBD1|TRBV15|NA|TRBJ1-5
CATSRDRENQPQHF
TGTGCCACCAGCAGGGACAGGGAGAATCAGCCCCAGCATTTT
>NA|TRBV5-1|NA|TRBJ1-1
CASSLSPWASREAFF
TGCGCCAGCAGCTTGTCTCCGTGGGCATCCCGTGAAGCTTTCTTT
>NA|TRBV9|NA|TRBJ1-5
CASSLGGGTGNQPQHF
TGTGCCAGCAGCCTGGGGGGGGGCACAGGCAATCAGCCCCAGCATTTT
>NA|TRBV9|NA|TRBJ1-5
CASSGGGFPLNQPQHF
TGTGCCAGCAGCGGGGGGGGATTCCCCCTAAATCAGCCCCAGCATTTT
>TRBD2|TRBV4-2|NA|TRBJ2-3
CASSTRTSGGSGDTQYF
TGTGCCAGCAGCACCCGGACTAGCGGGGGTTCCGGGGATACGCAGTATTTT
>NA|TRBV2|NA|TRBJ2-5
CASSDNPAGETQYF
TGTGCCAGCAGTGATAATCCGGCAGGGGAGACCCAGTACTTC
>NA|TRBV7-2|NA|TRBJ2-1
CASSLRGRRGSSYNEQFF
TGTGCCAGCAGCTTAAGAGGGAGGCGGGGCTCCTCCTACAATGAGCAGTTCTTC
>NA|TRBV7-8|NA|TRBJ1-4
CASSFYLDSYEKLFF
TGTGCCAGCAGCTTTTATCTCGACAGCTACGAAAAACTGTTTTTT
>NA|TRBV6-5|NA|TRBJ2-3
CASSYARDTQYF
TGTGCCAGCAGTTACGCTCGGGATACGCAGTATTTT